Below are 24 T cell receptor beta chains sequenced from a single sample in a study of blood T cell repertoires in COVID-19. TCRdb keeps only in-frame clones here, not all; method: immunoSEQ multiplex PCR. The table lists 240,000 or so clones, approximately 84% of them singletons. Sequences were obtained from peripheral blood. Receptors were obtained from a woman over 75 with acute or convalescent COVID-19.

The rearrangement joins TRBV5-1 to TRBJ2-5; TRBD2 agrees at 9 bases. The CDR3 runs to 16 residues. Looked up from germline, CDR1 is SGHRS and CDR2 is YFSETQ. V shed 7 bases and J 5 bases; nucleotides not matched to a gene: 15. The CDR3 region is CASGKTGTSLTETQYF. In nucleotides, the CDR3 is TGCGCCAGCGGGAAGACAGGGACTAGCCTGACGGAGACCCAGTACTTC.

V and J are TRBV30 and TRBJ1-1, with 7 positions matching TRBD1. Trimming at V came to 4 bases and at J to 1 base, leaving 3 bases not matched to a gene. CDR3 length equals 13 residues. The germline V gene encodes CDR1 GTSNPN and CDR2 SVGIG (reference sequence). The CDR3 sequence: CAWNGQENTEAFF. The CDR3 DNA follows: TGTGCCTGGAACGGACAGGAGAACACTGAAGCTTTCTTT.

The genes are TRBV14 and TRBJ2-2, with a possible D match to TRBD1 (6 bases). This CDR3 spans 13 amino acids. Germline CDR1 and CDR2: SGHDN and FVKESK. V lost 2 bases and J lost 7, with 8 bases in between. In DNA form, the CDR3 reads TGTGCCAGCAGCCAACAGGGGATCGGGGAGCTGTTTTTT. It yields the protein CASSQQGIGELFF.

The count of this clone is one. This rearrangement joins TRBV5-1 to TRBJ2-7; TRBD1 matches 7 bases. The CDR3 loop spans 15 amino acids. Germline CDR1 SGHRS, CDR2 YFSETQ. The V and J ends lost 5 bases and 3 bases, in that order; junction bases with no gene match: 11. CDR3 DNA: TGCGCCAGCAGACAGCCGGGACAGAGCCTCTACGAGCAGTACTTC. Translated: CASRQPGQSLYEQYF.

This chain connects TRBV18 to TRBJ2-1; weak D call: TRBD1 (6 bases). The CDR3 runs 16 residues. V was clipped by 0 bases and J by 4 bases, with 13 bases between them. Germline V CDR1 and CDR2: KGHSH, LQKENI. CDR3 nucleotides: TGTGCCAGCTCACCACCGGTGACAGGAAAATACAATGAGCAGTTCTTC. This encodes CASSPPVTGKYNEQFF.

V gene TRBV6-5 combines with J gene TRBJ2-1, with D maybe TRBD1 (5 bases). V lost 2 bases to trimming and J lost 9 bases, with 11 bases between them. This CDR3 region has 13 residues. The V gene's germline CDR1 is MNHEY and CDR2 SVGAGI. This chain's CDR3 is CASSYRQFSEQFF. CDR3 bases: TGTGCCAGCAGTTACCGACAGTTCAGTGAGCAGTTCTTC.

The CDR3 is CASSLAVQVYGGEQFF. The CDR3 region has the DNA TGTGCCAGCAGCTTAGCGGTCCAAGTGTACGGGGGTGAGCAGTTCTTC. The chain joins TRBV7-2 to TRBJ2-1, with D maybe TRBD2 (6 bases). Trimming removed 0 bases at V and 9 bases at J, with 18 bases between. CDR3 size: 16 residues. CDR1 is SGHTA and CDR2 is FQGNSA in the germline V gene.

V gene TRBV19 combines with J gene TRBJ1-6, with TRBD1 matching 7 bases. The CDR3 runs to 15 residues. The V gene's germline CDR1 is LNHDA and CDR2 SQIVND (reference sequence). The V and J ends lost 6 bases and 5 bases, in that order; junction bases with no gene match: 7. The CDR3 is CASSRDRVNNSPLHF. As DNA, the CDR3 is TGTGCCAGTAGCCGCGACAGGGTCAATAATTCACCCCTCCACTTT.

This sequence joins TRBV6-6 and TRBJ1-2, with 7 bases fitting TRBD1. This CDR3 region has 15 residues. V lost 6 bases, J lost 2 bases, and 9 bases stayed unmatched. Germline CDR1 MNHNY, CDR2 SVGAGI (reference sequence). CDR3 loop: CASSETGQINYGYTF. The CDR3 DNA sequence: TGTGCCAGCAGCGAAACGGGACAGATAAACTATGGCTACACCTTC.

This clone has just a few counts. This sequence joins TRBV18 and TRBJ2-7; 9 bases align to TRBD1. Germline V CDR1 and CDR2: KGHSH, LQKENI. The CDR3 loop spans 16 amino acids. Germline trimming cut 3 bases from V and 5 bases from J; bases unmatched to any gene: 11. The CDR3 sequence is CASSPKQGASIHEQYF. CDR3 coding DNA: TGTGCCAGCTCACCTAAACAGGGGGCCTCAATCCACGAGCAGTACTTC.

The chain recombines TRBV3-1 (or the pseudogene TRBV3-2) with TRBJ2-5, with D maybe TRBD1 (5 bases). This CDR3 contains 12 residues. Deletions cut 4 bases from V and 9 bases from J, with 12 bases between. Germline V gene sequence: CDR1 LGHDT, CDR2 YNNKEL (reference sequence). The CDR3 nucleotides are TGTGCCAGCAGCCTCCCTCAAGGGGCCCAGTACTTC. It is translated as CASSLPQGAQYF.

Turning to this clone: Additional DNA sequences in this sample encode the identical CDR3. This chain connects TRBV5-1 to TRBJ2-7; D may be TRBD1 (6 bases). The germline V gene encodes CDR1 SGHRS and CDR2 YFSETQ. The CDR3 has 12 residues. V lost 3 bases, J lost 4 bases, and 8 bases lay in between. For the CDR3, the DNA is TGCGCCAGCAGCTCACAGGGATACGAGCAGTACTTC. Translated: CASSSQGYEQYF. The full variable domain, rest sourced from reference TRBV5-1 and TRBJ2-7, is KAGVTQTPRYLIKTRGQQVTLSCSPISGHRSVSWYQQTPGQGLQFLFEYFSETQRNKGNFPGRFSGRQFSNSRSEMNVSTLELGDSALYLCASSSQGYEQYFGPGTRLTVT.

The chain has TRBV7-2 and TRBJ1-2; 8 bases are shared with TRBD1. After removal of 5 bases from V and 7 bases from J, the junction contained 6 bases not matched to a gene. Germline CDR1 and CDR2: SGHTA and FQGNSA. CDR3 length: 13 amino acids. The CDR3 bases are TGTGCCAGCAGCATGGACAGGGAAGGTGGCTACACCTTC. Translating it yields CASSMDREGGYTF. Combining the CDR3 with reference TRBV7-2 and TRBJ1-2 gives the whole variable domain GAGVSQSPSNKVTEKGKDVELRCDPISGHTALYWYRQSLGQGLEFLIYFQGNSAPDKSGLPSDRFSAERTGGSVSTLTIQRTQQEDSAVYLCASSMDREGGYTFGSGTRLTVV.

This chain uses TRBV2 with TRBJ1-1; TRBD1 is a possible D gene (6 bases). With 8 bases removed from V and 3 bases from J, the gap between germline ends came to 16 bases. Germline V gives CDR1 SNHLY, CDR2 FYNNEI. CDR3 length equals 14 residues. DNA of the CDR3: TGTGCCAGCGGGGGAAGAGCAGGGGACACTGAAGCTTTCTTT. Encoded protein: CASGGRAGDTEAFF.

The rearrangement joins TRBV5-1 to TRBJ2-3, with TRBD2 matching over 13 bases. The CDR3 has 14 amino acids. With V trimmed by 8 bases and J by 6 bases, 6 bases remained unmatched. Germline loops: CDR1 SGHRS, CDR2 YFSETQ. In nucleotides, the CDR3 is TGCGCCAGTTCCGGACTAGCGGGAGCCGATACGCAGTATTTT. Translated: CASSGLAGADTQYF. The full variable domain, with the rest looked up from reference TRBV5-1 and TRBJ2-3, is KAGVTQTPRYLIKTRGQQVTLSCSPISGHRSVSWYQQTPGQGLQFLFEYFSETQRNKGNFPGRFSGRQFSNSRSEMNVSTLELGDSALYLCASSGLAGADTQYFGPGTRLTVL.

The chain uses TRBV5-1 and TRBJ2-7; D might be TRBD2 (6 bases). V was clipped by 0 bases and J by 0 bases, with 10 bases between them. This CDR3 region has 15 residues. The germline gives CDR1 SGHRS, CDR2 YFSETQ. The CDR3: CASSLGPGLSYEQYF. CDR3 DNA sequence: TGCGCCAGCAGCTTGGGACCGGGACTCTCCTACGAGCAGTACTTC. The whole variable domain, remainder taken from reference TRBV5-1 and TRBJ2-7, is KAGVTQTPRYLIKTRGQQVTLSCSPISGHRSVSWYQQTPGQGLQFLFEYFSETQRNKGNFPGRFSGRQFSNSRSEMNVSTLELGDSALYLCASSLGPGLSYEQYFGPGTRLTVT.

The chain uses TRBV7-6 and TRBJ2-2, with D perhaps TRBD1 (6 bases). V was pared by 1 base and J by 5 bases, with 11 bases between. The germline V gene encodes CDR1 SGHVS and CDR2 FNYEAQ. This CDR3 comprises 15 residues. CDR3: CASSLGARGTGELFF. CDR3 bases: TGTGCCAGCAGCTTAGGGGCCAGGGGTACCGGGGAGCTGTTTTTT.

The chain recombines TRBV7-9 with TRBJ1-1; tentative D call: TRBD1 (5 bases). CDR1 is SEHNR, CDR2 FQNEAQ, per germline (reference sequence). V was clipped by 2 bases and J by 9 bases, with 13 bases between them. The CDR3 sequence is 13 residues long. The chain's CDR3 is CASSLPPRDQAFF. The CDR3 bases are TGTGCCAGCAGCTTACCCCCGCGGGACCAAGCTTTCTTT.

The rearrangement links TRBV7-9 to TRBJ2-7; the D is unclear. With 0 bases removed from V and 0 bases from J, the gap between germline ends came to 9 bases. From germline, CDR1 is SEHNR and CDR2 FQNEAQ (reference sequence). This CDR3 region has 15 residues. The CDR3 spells CASSLAADFSYEQYF. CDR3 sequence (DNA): TGTGCCAGCAGCTTAGCTGCGGATTTCTCCTACGAGCAGTACTTC.

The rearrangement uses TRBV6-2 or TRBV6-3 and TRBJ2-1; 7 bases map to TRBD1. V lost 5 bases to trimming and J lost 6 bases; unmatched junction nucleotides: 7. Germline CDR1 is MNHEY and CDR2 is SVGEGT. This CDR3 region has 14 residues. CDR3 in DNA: TGTGCCAGCAGTACAAACAGGGGACGCAATGAGCAGTTCTTC. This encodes CASSTNRGRNEQFF.

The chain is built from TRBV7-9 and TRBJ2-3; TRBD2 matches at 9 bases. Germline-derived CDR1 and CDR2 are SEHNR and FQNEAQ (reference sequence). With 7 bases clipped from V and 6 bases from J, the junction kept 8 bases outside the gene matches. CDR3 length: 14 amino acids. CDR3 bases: TGTGCCAGCACCCTAGCCGGGACTAGCGATACGCAGTATTTT. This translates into CASTLAGTSDTQYF.

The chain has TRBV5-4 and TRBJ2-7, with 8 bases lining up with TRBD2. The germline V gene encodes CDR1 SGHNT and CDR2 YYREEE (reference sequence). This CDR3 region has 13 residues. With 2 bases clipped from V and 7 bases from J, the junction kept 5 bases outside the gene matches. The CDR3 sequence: CASSFDGGAEQYF. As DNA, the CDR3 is TGTGCCAGCAGCTTCGACGGGGGGGCGGAGCAGTACTTC. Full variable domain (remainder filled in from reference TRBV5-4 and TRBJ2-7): ETGVTQSPTHLIKTRGQQVTLRCSSQSGHNTVSWYQQALGQGPQFIFQYYREEENGRGNFPPRFSGLQFPNYSSELNVNALELDDSALYLCASSFDGGAEQYFGPGTRLTVT.

In nucleotides, the CDR3 is TGTGCCAGCAGTTCTCCGGCGGAACGCACTGAAGCTTTCTTT. Translated: CASSSPAERTEAFF. This sequence joins TRBV6-5 and TRBJ1-1, with D unresolved. Trimming removed 4 bases from V and 4 bases from J, with 13 bases in between. The CDR3 sequence is 14 residues long. Germline CDR1 MNHEY, CDR2 SVGAGI.

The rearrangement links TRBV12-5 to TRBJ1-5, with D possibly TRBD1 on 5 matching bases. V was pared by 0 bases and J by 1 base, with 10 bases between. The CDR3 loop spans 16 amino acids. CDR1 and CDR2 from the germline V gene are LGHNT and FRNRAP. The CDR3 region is CASGLVGRESNQPQHF. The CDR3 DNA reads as TGTGCTAGTGGTTTGGTGGGCAGGGAAAGCAATCAGCCCCAGCATTTT. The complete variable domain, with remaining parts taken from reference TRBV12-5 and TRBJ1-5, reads DARVTQTPRHKVTEMGQEVTMRCQPILGHNTVFWYRQTMMQGLELLAYFRNRAPLDDSGMPKDRFSAEMPDATLATLKIQPSEPRDSAVYFCASGLVGRESNQPQHFGDGTRLSIL.